These 14 T cell receptor beta chains originate from one sample sequenced in a study of T cell responses to AZD1222 COVID-19 vaccine. Here immunoSEQ multiplex PCR was the method, and the copy in TCRdb shows in-frame clones only, minus some. Among 65,000 to 95,000 clones listed, roughly 88% were seen once. The sequencing here drew on peripheral blood, taken 28 days after the second AZD1222 dose. Every receptor here comes from an adult who received the AZD1222 COVID-19 vaccine.

The rearrangement uses TRBV5-4 and TRBJ2-1; perhaps TRBD2 as D (7 bases). The CDR3 extends over 16 amino acids. Germline assignment: CDR1 SGHNT and CDR2 YYREEE (reference sequence). Trimming pared 4 bases from V and 4 bases from J, leaving 18 bases between. The CDR3 nucleotides read TGTGCCAGCAGCCCCGCCGGGGGGCAGGGATACAATGAGCAGTTCTTC. Encoded protein: CASSPAGGQGYNEQFF.

This clone appeared a few times. This chain connects TRBV14 to TRBJ2-1; D gene ambiguous. Trimming left V 2 bases short and J 9 bases short, with 5 bases between. Looked up from germline, CDR1 is SGHDN and CDR2 is FVKESK. This CDR3 is built from 11 residues. For the CDR3, the DNA is TGTGCCAGCAGCCAAACGGTTGAGCAGTTCTTC. As protein: CASSQTVEQFF.

The rearrangement joins TRBV18 to TRBJ1-6; a weak D match, TRBD1 (5 bases). The CDR3 has 14 amino acids. Trimming took off 2 bases at V and 10 bases at J, with 12 bases between the two ends. Germline-derived CDR1 and CDR2 are KGHSH and LQKENI. The DNA for the CDR3 is TGTGCCAGCTCACCAGAAGCAGGGAAATCACCCCTCCACTTT. Translated: CASSPEAGKSPLHF.

V is TRBV15 and J is TRBJ1-2; 7 nucleotides match TRBD1. Germline V gives CDR1 LNHNV, CDR2 YYDKDF (reference sequence). J was trimmed by 4 bases and V by 0 bases; bases with no gene match: 8. The CDR3 loop spans 16 amino acids. The CDR3 bases are TGTGCCACCAGCAGAGAGACAGGGTTTGCGAGCTATGGCTACACCTTC. Translated, it gives CATSRETGFASYGYTF.

The rearrangement links TRBV6-6 to TRBJ1-1; D may be TRBD1 (6 bases). Germline CDR1 is MNHNY and CDR2 is SVGAGI (reference sequence). This CDR3 is built from 14 residues. Trimming stripped 2 bases from V and 0 bases from J, with 7 bases between. Here the CDR3 reads CASSYGGLNTEAFF. Written as DNA, the CDR3 is TGTGCCAGCAGTTACGGGGGCCTGAACACTGAAGCTTTCTTT.

In nucleotides, the CDR3 is TGCGCCAGCAGCCAGTGGACTGGGCCAGGCTCTGGAAACACCATATATTTT. Residues: CASSQWTGPGSGNTIYF. This sequence joins TRBV4-1 and TRBJ1-3; no clear D. Between the trimmed V and J ends, which lost 3 bases and 0 bases, there was a span of 15 bases. The CDR3 length is 17 residues. CDR1 and CDR2 from the germline V gene are MGHRA and YSYEKL.

This clone was picked up a small number of times. This chain links TRBV4-1 with TRBJ1-2; no clear D gene. With 0 bases removed from V and 5 bases from J, the gap between germline ends came to 13 bases. This CDR3 is 15 amino acids long. CDR1 and CDR2 (germline): MGHRA, YSYEKL. The CDR3 nucleotides are TGCGCCAGCAGCCAAGAAAACCGGGTCGCATATGGCTACACCTTC. Translated, it gives CASSQENRVAYGYTF.

This sequence joins TRBV27 and TRBJ2-5, with TRBD1 identical over 7 bases. V gave up 8 bases and J gave up 5 bases; unmatched junction bases: 11. Germline loops: CDR1 MNHEY, CDR2 SMNVEV (reference sequence). The CDR3 has 14 residues. The chain's CDR3 is CASPSRGRRETQYF. CDR3 DNA sequence: TGTGCCAGCCCGAGCAGGGGGAGACGGGAGACCCAGTACTTC.

The rearrangement joins TRBV18 to TRBJ1-2; 12 bases map to TRBD1. The trim removed 4 bases at V and 6 bases at J, leaving 9 bases unmatched. Germline V gives CDR1 KGHSH, CDR2 LQKENI. This CDR3 has 16 residues. The CDR3 here is CASSLLPRDRGHGYTF. In nucleotides, the CDR3 is TGTGCCAGCTCACTTCTCCCGCGGGACAGGGGGCATGGCTACACCTTC. Based on the CDR3 plus reference TRBV18 and TRBJ1-2, the full variable domain is NAGVMQNPRHLVRRRGQEARLRCSPMKGHSHVYWYRQLPEEGLKFMVYLQKENIIDESGMPKERFSAEFPKEGPSILRIQQVVRGDSAAYFCASSLLPRDRGHGYTFGSGTRLTVV.

The chain has TRBV15 and TRBJ1-1, with D tentatively TRBD1 (5 bases). Deletions cut 0 bases from V and 11 bases from J, with 13 bases between. The CDR3 loop spans 13 amino acids. In germline, CDR1 is LNHNV, CDR2 YYDKDF (reference sequence). For the CDR3, the DNA is TGTGCCACCAGCAGAGACCCTACGGGGGGGGCTTTCTTT. As protein: CATSRDPTGGAFF.

J is TRBJ1-3 and V is TRBV28; D remains ambiguous. CDR1 and CDR2 from the germline V gene are MDHEN and SYDVKM. The CDR3 has 14 amino acids. The ends were cut back, 5 bases at V and 4 bases at J, with 12 bases in the middle. Here the CDR3 DNA reads TGTGCCAGCAGTCCAAGAAACACCGGAAACACCATATATTTT. Translating gives CASSPRNTGNTIYF.

V is TRBV7-9 and J is TRBJ2-1, with D uncertain. The CDR3 extends over 13 amino acids. Per the germline V gene, CDR1 is SEHNR and CDR2 is FQNEAQ (reference sequence). The V and J ends lost 1 base and 9 bases respectively, with 10 bases between them. Here the CDR3 reads CASSLVPSGEQFF. DNA of the CDR3: TGTGCCAGCAGCTTAGTTCCTTCGGGTGAGCAGTTCTTC.

V gene TRBV28 combines with J gene TRBJ2-3; 11 bases line up with TRBD1. V was pared by 4 bases and J by 4 bases, with 7 bases of the junction left unmatched. Germline V gene sequence: CDR1 MDHEN, CDR2 SYDVKM. The CDR3 consists of 16 residues. In nucleotides, the CDR3 is TGTGCCAGCAGTTCCGGACAGGGGGCGGTTGCAGATACGCAGTATTTT. Protein product: CASSSGQGAVADTQYF. The full variable domain, in which reference TRBV28 and TRBJ2-3 provide the parts outside the CDR3, is DVKVTQSSRYLVKRTGEKVFLECVQDMDHENMFWYRQDPGLGLRLIYFSYDVKMKEKGDIPEGYSVSREKKERFSLILESASTNQTSMYLCASSSGQGAVADTQYFGPGTRLTVL.

This clone was observed a single time. This chain links TRBV4-1 with TRBJ2-1; 15 nucleotides line up with TRBD2. The V and J ends lost 4 bases and 8 bases, in that order; junction bases with no gene match: 12. The germline V gene encodes CDR1 MGHRA and CDR2 YSYEKL. This CDR3 contains 18 residues. The CDR3 is CASSLLPGLAGGGDEQFF. DNA for the CDR3: TGCGCCAGCAGCCTACTTCCGGGACTAGCGGGGGGCGGCGATGAGCAGTTCTTC.